The rows below give T cell receptor beta chains drawn from one sample of a study of intratumoral heterogeneity in liver cancer. The method was immunoSEQ multiplex PCR; TCRdb's version includes in-frame clones alone and lacks a portion of them. The table shows tens of thousands of clones, with over 60% occurring only once. Material: tumor-adjacent normal tissue, obtained before any cancer treatment. Receptor source: a woman aged 70-85 years with hepatocellular carcinoma. Each CDR3 is given with its conserved first and last residue. The D gene is left open where the match is weak. Not all rows give a size; the values are once, few, many and, for expanded clones, a class.

d_call: -; v_call: TRBV27; clone_size: -; j_call: TRBJ2-7; cdr3_aa: CASSFAYDYSYEQYF; cdr3_nt: TGTGCCAGCAGTTTTGCCTACGACTACTCCTACGAGCAGTACTTC
d_call: -; v_call: TRBV5-1; clone_size: -; j_call: TRBJ2-7; cdr3_aa: CASSLVGGVGVEQYF; cdr3_nt: TGCGCCAGCAGCTTGGTCGGGGGCGTTGGGGTCGAGCAGTACTTC
d_call: -; v_call: TRBV4-2; clone_size: -; j_call: TRBJ2-2; cdr3_aa: CASSQGGTEELFF; cdr3_nt: TGTGCCAGCAGCCAGGGCGGGACAGAGGAGCTGTTTTTT
d_call: TRBD1; v_call: TRBV9; clone_size: -; j_call: TRBJ1-2; cdr3_aa: CASSVGTGEYYGYTF; cdr3_nt: TGTGCCAGCAGCGTAGGGACAGGGGAGTACTATGGCTACACCTTC
d_call: TRBD2; v_call: TRBV18; clone_size: few; j_call: TRBJ2-3; cdr3_aa: CASSPPASGVTDTQYF; cdr3_nt: TGTGCCAGCTCACCACCGGCTAGCGGGGTTACAGATACGCAGTATTTT
d_call: -; v_call: TRBV28; clone_size: -; j_call: TRBJ1-2; cdr3_aa: CASSIQAAPYGGYTF; cdr3_nt: TGTGCCAGCAGTATACAGGCTGCTCCCTATGGTGGCTACACCTTC
d_call: -; v_call: TRBV19; clone_size: once; j_call: TRBJ1-2; cdr3_aa: CASSPTALDYGYTF; cdr3_nt: TGTGCCAGTAGTCCGACAGCACTGGACTATGGCTACACCTTC
d_call: -; v_call: TRBV19; clone_size: -; j_call: TRBJ2-7; cdr3_aa: CASRRDAGTSPYEQYF; cdr3_nt: TGTGCCAGTAGAAGAGACGCCGGGACGTCCCCCTACGAGCAGTACTTC
d_call: -; v_call: TRBV6-2/TRBV6-3; clone_size: -; j_call: TRBJ2-7; cdr3_aa: CASSSGLGGPYEQYF; cdr3_nt: TGTGCCAGCAGTTCGGGACTTGGAGGGCCCTACGAGCAGTACTTC
d_call: -; v_call: TRBV2; clone_size: -; j_call: TRBJ1-1; cdr3_aa: CASSVQGRAEAFF; cdr3_nt: TGTGCCAGCAGTGTGCAGGGTCGGGCTGAAGCTTTCTTT
d_call: TRBD1; v_call: TRBV7-2; clone_size: -; j_call: TRBJ2-2; cdr3_aa: CASSLRQGATFAGELFF; cdr3_nt: TGTGCCAGCAGCTTACGACAGGGGGCGACCTTTGCCGGGGAGCTGTTTTTT
d_call: -; v_call: TRBV9; clone_size: -; j_call: TRBJ2-5; cdr3_aa: CASSSQAGRQETQYF; cdr3_nt: TGTGCCAGCAGCTCCCAAGCGGGCCGTCAAGAGACCCAGTACTTC
d_call: -; v_call: TRBV5-6; clone_size: once; j_call: TRBJ2-2; cdr3_aa: CASSLQGTGELFF; cdr3_nt: TGTGCCAGCAGCTTGCAGGGGACCGGGGAGCTGTTTTTT
d_call: -; v_call: TRBV7-6; clone_size: few; j_call: TRBJ2-7; cdr3_aa: CASSLDGNEQYF; cdr3_nt: TGTGCCAGCAGCTTAGATGGGAACGAGCAGTACTTC
d_call: TRBD2; v_call: TRBV14; clone_size: -; j_call: TRBJ2-1; cdr3_aa: CASSLLAGPWNEQFF; cdr3_nt: TGTGCCAGCAGCCTTCTAGCGGGGCCCTGGAATGAGCAGTTCTTC
d_call: -; v_call: TRBV13; clone_size: -; j_call: TRBJ2-1; cdr3_aa: CASSLAGNEQFF; cdr3_nt: TGTGCCAGCAGCTTGGCGGGAAATGAGCAGTTCTTC
d_call: -; v_call: TRBV4-2; clone_size: -; j_call: TRBJ2-5; cdr3_aa: CASSQDPGWTQETQYF; cdr3_nt: TGTGCCAGCAGCCAAGATCCAGGTTGGACCCAAGAGACCCAGTACTTC
d_call: -; v_call: TRBV15; clone_size: -; j_call: TRBJ2-7; cdr3_aa: CATRPGTTYEQYF; cdr3_nt: TGTGCCACCAGGCCCGGGACAACCTACGAGCAGTACTTC
d_call: TRBD1; v_call: TRBV7-6; clone_size: -; j_call: TRBJ1-6; cdr3_aa: CASSSGQDNSPLHF; cdr3_nt: TGTGCCAGCAGCTCGGGACAGGATAATTCACCCCTCCACTTT
d_call: TRBD1; v_call: TRBV28; clone_size: -; j_call: TRBJ2-1; cdr3_aa: CASSPGQGNEQFF; cdr3_nt: TGTGCCAGCAGTCCTGGACAGGGCAATGAGCAGTTCTTC
d_call: TRBD2; v_call: TRBV29-1; clone_size: once; j_call: TRBJ2-5; cdr3_aa: CSVSGTPGLQETQYF; cdr3_nt: TGCAGCGTTAGCGGGACCCCGGGACTACAAGAGACCCAGTACTTC
d_call: TRBD1; v_call: TRBV4-1; clone_size: -; j_call: TRBJ1-5; cdr3_aa: CASSHIQGDGSNQPQHF; cdr3_nt: TGCGCCAGCAGCCATATACAGGGGGACGGGAGCAATCAGCCCCAGCATTTT
d_call: -; v_call: TRBV7-3; clone_size: -; j_call: TRBJ1-2; cdr3_aa: CASSLDGKYGYTF; cdr3_nt: TGTGCCAGCAGCTTGGACGGCAAGTATGGCTACACCTTC
d_call: -; v_call: TRBV5-1; clone_size: medium-sized; j_call: TRBJ1-6; cdr3_aa: CASSLAGVDNSPLHF; cdr3_nt: TGCGCCAGCAGCTTGGCAGGGGTGGATAATTCACCCCTCCACTTT
d_call: -; v_call: TRBV6-5; clone_size: once; j_call: TRBJ2-6; cdr3_aa: CASSYGDSGANVLTF; cdr3_nt: TGTGCCAGCAGTTACGGCGACTCTGGGGCCAACGTCCTGACTTTC
d_call: -; v_call: TRBV3-1/TRBV3-2; clone_size: -; j_call: TRBJ2-1; cdr3_aa: CASSQSEGLGEQFF; cdr3_nt: TGTGCCAGCAGCCAAAGTGAAGGGCTAGGTGAGCAGTTCTTC
d_call: TRBD1; v_call: TRBV30; clone_size: -; j_call: TRBJ1-1; cdr3_aa: CARRGLGTEAFF; cdr3_nt: TGTGCCCGGAGGGGGCTGGGCACTGAAGCTTTCTTT
d_call: -; v_call: TRBV6-6; clone_size: -; j_call: TRBJ2-3; cdr3_aa: CASSSGHYSTDTQYF; cdr3_nt: TGTGCCAGCAGTTCGGGACACTATAGCACAGATACGCAGTATTTT
d_call: -; v_call: TRBV27; clone_size: -; j_call: TRBJ2-7; cdr3_aa: CASSFLTGDEQYF; cdr3_nt: TGTGCCAGCAGTTTTCTTACGGGGGACGAGCAGTACTTC
d_call: -; v_call: TRBV28; clone_size: medium-sized; j_call: TRBJ2-7; cdr3_aa: CASSLGTAGEQYF; cdr3_nt: TGTGCCAGCAGCCTCGGGACCGCTGGGGAGCAGTACTTC
d_call: TRBD1; v_call: TRBV29-1; clone_size: -; j_call: TRBJ2-1; cdr3_aa: CSLPQTGDFRDWANEQFF; cdr3_nt: TGCAGCCTCCCCCAGACAGGGGATTTCCGCGATTGGGCCAATGAGCAGTTCTTC
d_call: -; v_call: TRBV5-1; clone_size: -; j_call: TRBJ2-7; cdr3_aa: CASSLSLGARGYSYEQYF; cdr3_nt: TGCGCCAGCAGCTTGAGTCTGGGTGCTCGCGGGTACTCCTACGAGCAGTACTTC
d_call: -; v_call: TRBV21-1; clone_size: -; j_call: TRBJ2-7; cdr3_aa: CASSKSPKPGSGDEQYF; cdr3_nt: TGTGCCAGCAGCAAAAGCCCCAAACCGGGGAGCGGCGACGAGCAGTACTTC
d_call: -; v_call: TRBV6-1; clone_size: few; j_call: TRBJ1-5; cdr3_aa: CASSDMRGQPQHF; cdr3_nt: TGTGCCAGCAGTGACATGAGGGGGCAGCCCCAGCATTTT
d_call: -; v_call: TRBV5-8; clone_size: -; j_call: TRBJ2-1; cdr3_aa: CASSLGQGGFNEQFF; cdr3_nt: TGTGCCAGCAGCTTGGGGCAGGGGGGTTTCAATGAGCAGTTCTTC
d_call: TRBD1; v_call: TRBV12-5; clone_size: -; j_call: TRBJ2-5; cdr3_aa: CASGGGQGETQYF; cdr3_nt: TGTGCTAGTGGTGGGGGACAGGGGGAGACCCAGTACTTC
d_call: TRBD1; v_call: TRBV5-6; clone_size: -; j_call: TRBJ2-1; cdr3_aa: CASSSTGLNEQFF; cdr3_nt: TGTGCCAGCAGCTCGACAGGGCTCAATGAGCAGTTCTTC
d_call: TRBD2; v_call: TRBV6-5; clone_size: -; j_call: TRBJ2-7; cdr3_aa: CASRGTSGPYEQYF; cdr3_nt: TGTGCCAGCAGGGGGACTAGCGGGCCCTACGAGCAGTACTTC
d_call: -; v_call: TRBV7-9; clone_size: once; j_call: TRBJ2-1; cdr3_aa: CASSPNSQNEQFF; cdr3_nt: TGTGCCAGCAGCCCCAACAGTCAGAATGAGCAGTTCTTC
d_call: -; v_call: TRBV7-6; clone_size: -; j_call: TRBJ2-1; cdr3_aa: CASSLTRAGNEQFF; cdr3_nt: TGTGCCAGCAGCTTAACCAGGGCTGGCAATGAGCAGTTCTTC
d_call: -; v_call: TRBV28; clone_size: -; j_call: TRBJ1-6; cdr3_aa: CASSFIDRDNSPLHF; cdr3_nt: TGTGCCAGCAGTTTTATCGACAGAGATAATTCACCCCTCCACTTT
d_call: -; v_call: TRBV6-5; clone_size: -; j_call: TRBJ2-5; cdr3_aa: CASRVGGNQETQYF; cdr3_nt: TGTGCCAGCAGAGTTGGTGGCAACCAAGAGACCCAGTACTTC
d_call: -; v_call: TRBV27; clone_size: -; j_call: TRBJ2-7; cdr3_aa: CASSRAVSYEQYF; cdr3_nt: TGTGCCAGCAGCCGGGCCGTCTCCTACGAGCAGTACTTC
d_call: TRBD2; v_call: TRBV19; clone_size: -; j_call: TRBJ2-3; cdr3_aa: CASAISGSKTDTQYF; cdr3_nt: TGTGCCAGCGCCATCAGCGGGAGTAAAACAGATACGCAGTATTTT
d_call: -; v_call: TRBV2; clone_size: -; j_call: TRBJ2-5; cdr3_aa: CASSEPGLRETQYF; cdr3_nt: TGTGCCAGCAGTGAACCGGGCCTGCGTGAGACCCAGTACTTC
d_call: -; v_call: TRBV20-1; clone_size: -; j_call: TRBJ1-1; cdr3_aa: CSASIIDGSEAFF; cdr3_nt: TGCAGTGCTAGTATTATAGATGGTTCTGAAGCTTTCTTT
d_call: -; v_call: TRBV6-5; clone_size: -; j_call: TRBJ1-2; cdr3_aa: CASSYSPWGNDGYTF; cdr3_nt: TGTGCCAGCAGTTACTCTCCTTGGGGGAATGATGGCTACACCTTC
d_call: -; v_call: TRBV6-5; clone_size: -; j_call: TRBJ2-7; cdr3_aa: CASSSLDTAYEQYF; cdr3_nt: TGTGCCAGCAGTTCACTGGACACCGCCTACGAGCAGTACTTC
d_call: TRBD2; v_call: TRBV4-1; clone_size: few; j_call: TRBJ2-7; cdr3_aa: CASSQLGLAGDEQYF; cdr3_nt: TGCGCCAGCAGCCAACTCGGACTAGCGGGAGACGAGCAGTACTTC
d_call: -; v_call: TRBV2; clone_size: -; j_call: TRBJ1-1; cdr3_aa: CASSAGLNTEAFF; cdr3_nt: TGTGCCAGCAGTGCGGGGTTGAACACTGAAGCTTTCTTT
d_call: -; v_call: TRBV6-5; clone_size: once; j_call: TRBJ1-6; cdr3_aa: CASRDHSPLHF; cdr3_nt: TGTGCCAGCAGAGATCATTCACCCCTCCACTTT
d_call: -; v_call: TRBV30; clone_size: -; j_call: TRBJ2-5; cdr3_aa: CAWIKDLGETQYF; cdr3_nt: TGTGCCTGGATTAAAGACCTAGGAGAGACCCAGTACTTC
d_call: TRBD2; v_call: TRBV6-4; clone_size: -; j_call: TRBJ2-3; cdr3_aa: CAGGLAHHKEDTQYF; cdr3_nt: TGTGCCGGCGGACTAGCGCATCACAAGGAAGATACGCAGTATTTT
d_call: -; v_call: TRBV4-1; clone_size: -; j_call: TRBJ2-2; cdr3_aa: CASSHRDITLGELFF; cdr3_nt: TGCGCCAGCAGCCACCGGGACATCACGCTCGGGGAGCTGTTTTTT
d_call: TRBD1; v_call: TRBV5-1; clone_size: -; j_call: TRBJ1-2; cdr3_aa: CASSLPGQLNYGYTF; cdr3_nt: TGCGCCAGCAGCCTACCGGGACAGTTAAACTATGGCTACACCTTC
d_call: -; v_call: TRBV12-3/TRBV12-4; clone_size: -; j_call: TRBJ2-3; cdr3_aa: CASIAEGDTQYF; cdr3_nt: TGTGCCAGCATTGCTGAAGGAGATACGCAGTATTTT
d_call: TRBD2; v_call: TRBV3-1/TRBV3-2; clone_size: -; j_call: TRBJ2-1; cdr3_aa: CASSQDARLAGGHSYNEQFF; cdr3_nt: TGTGCCAGCAGCCAAGATGCGAGACTAGCGGGAGGACACTCCTACAATGAGCAGTTCTTC
d_call: -; v_call: TRBV5-6; clone_size: -; j_call: TRBJ1-5; cdr3_aa: CASSGRDKYSNQPQHF; cdr3_nt: TGTGCCAGCAGCGGCCGGGACAAGTATAGCAATCAGCCCCAGCATTTT
d_call: -; v_call: TRBV24-1; clone_size: -; j_call: TRBJ2-6; cdr3_aa: CATRGGEPGANVLTF; cdr3_nt: TGTGCCACCCGTGGCGGGGAGCCTGGGGCCAACGTCCTGACTTTC